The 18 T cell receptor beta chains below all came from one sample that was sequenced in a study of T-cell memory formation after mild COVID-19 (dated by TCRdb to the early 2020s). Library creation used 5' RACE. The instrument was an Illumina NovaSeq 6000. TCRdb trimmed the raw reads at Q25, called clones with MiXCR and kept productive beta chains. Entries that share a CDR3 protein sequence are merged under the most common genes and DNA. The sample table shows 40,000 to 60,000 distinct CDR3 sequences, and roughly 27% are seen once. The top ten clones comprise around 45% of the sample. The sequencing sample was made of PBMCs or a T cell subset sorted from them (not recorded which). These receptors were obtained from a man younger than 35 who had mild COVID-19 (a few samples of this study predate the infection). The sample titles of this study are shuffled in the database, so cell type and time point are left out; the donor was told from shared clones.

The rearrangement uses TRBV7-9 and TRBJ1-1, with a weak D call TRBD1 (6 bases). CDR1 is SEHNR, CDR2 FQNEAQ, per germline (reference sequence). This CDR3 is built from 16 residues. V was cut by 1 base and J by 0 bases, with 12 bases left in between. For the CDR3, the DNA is TGTGCCAGCAGCTTAGGGGGGGGGCAGTTGAACACTGAAGCTTTCTTT. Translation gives CASSLGGGQLNTEAFF.

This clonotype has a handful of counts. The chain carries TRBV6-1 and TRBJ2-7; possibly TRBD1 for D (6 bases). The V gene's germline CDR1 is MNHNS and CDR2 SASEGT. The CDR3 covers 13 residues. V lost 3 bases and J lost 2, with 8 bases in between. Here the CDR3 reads CASSDRQAYEQYV. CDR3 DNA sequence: TGTGCCAGCAGTGATAGACAGGCCTACGAGCAGTACGTC.

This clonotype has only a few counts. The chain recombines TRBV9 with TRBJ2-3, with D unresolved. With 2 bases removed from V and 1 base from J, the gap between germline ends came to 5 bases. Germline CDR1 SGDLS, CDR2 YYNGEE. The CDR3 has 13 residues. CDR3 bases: TGTGCCAGCAGCGTTAGGGGCACAGATACGCAGTATTTT. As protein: CASSVRGTDTQYF.

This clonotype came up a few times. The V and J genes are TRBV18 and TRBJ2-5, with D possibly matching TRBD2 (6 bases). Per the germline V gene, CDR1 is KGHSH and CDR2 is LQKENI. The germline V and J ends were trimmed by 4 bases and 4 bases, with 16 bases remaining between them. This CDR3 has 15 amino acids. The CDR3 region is CASSRWDSLRETQYF. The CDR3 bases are TGTGCCAGCTCACGCTGGGACTCCCTACGAGAGACCCAGTACTTC.

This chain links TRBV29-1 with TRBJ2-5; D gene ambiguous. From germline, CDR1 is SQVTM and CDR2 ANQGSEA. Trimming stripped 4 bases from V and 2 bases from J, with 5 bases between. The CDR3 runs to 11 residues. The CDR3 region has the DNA TGCAGCGTTGTCGGGCAAGAGACCCAGTACTTC. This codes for CSVVGQETQYF.

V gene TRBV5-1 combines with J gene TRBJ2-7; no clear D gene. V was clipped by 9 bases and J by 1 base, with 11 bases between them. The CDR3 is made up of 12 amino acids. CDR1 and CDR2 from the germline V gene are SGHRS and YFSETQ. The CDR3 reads CATGLESYEQYV. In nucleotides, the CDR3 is TGCGCCACCGGCCTGGAGTCCTACGAGCAGTACGTC.

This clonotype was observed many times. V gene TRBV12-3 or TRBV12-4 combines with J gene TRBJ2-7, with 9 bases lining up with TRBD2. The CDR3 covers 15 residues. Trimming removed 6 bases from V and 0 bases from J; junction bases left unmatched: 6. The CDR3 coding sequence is TGTGCCAGCAGCCCTAGCGGGGATACCTCCTACGAGCAGTACTTC. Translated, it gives CASSPSGDTSYEQYF.

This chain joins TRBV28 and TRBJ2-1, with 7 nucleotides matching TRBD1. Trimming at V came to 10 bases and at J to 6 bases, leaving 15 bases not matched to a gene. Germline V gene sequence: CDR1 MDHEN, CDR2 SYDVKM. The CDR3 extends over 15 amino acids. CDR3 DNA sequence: TGTGCCATCTCAAAAGGGACAGAGATCCCCAATGAGCAGTTCTTC. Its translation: CAISKGTEIPNEQFF.

In nucleotides, the CDR3 is TGCGCCAGCAGCTTGGCCGGGGGACTAGCGGGGTCGAACACCGGGGAGCTGTTTTTT. This codes for CASSLAGGLAGSNTGELFF. The rearrangement joins TRBV5-1 to TRBJ2-2; the match to TRBD2 covers 13 bases. CDR1 and CDR2 (germline): SGHRS, YFSETQ. V lost 0 bases, J lost 0 bases, and 5 bases stayed unmatched. This CDR3 comprises 19 residues. Drawing the rest from reference TRBV5-1 and TRBJ2-2, the complete variable domain is KAGVTQTPRYLIKTRGQQVTLSCSPISGHRSVSWYQQTPGQGLQFLFEYFSETQRNKGNFPGRFSGRQFSNSRSEMNVSTLELGDSALYLCASSLAGGLAGSNTGELFFGEGSRLTVL.

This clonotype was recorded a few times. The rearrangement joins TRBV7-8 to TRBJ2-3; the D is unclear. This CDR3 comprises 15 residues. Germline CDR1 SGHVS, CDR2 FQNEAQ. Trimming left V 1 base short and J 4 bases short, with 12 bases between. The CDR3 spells CASSLEGPPPDTQYF. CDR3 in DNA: TGTGCCAGCAGCTTAGAGGGTCCGCCGCCAGATACGCAGTATTTT.

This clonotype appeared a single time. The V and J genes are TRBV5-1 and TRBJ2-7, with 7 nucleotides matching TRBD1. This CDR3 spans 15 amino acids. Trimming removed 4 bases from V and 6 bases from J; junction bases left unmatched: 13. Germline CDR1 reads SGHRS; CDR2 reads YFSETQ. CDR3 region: CASSLLWTGLREQYF. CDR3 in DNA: TGCGCCAGCAGCCTTCTCTGGACAGGTCTCCGCGAGCAGTACTTC.

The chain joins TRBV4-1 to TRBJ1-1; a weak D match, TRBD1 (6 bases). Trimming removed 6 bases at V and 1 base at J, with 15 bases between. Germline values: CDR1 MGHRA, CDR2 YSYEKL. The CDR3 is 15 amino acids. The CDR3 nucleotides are TGCGCCAGCAGAGGGGGAACCGTGGAGAACACTGAAGCTTTCTTT. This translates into CASRGGTVENTEAFF.

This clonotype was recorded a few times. The CDR3 bases are TGTGCCAGCAGCCCCGGGGTCAATGGCTACACCTTC. Encoded protein: CASSPGVNGYTF. The chain recombines TRBV6-5 with TRBJ1-2; D is unclear. This CDR3 region has 12 residues. With 6 bases removed from V and 6 bases from J, the gap between germline ends came to 11 bases. CDR1 and CDR2 (germline): MNHEY, SVGAGI.

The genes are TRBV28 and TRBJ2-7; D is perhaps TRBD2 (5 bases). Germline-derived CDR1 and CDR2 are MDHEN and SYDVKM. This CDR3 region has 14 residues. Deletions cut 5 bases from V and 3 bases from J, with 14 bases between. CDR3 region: CASSMAGRIYEQYV. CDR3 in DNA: TGTGCCAGCAGTATGGCGGGCAGGATCTACGAGCAGTACGTC.

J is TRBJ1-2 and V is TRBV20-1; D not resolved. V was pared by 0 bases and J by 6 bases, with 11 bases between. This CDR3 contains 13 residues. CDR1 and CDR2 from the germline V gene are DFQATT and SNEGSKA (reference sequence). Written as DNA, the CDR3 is TGCAGTGCTAGAGACCAGTGGGAGGATGGCTACACCTTC. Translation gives CSARDQWEDGYTF.

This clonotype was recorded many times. This chain's CDR3 is CASSLGQGAYEQYF. In DNA form, the CDR3 reads TGTGCCAGCAGCTTAGGGCAGGGGGCCTACGAGCAGTACTTC. The chain combines TRBV7-8 with TRBJ2-7; 7 nucleotides align to TRBD1. Trimming cost V 1 base and J 2 bases; bases outside gene matches: 2. In germline, CDR1 is SGHVS, CDR2 FQNEAQ. The CDR3 is made up of 14 amino acids.

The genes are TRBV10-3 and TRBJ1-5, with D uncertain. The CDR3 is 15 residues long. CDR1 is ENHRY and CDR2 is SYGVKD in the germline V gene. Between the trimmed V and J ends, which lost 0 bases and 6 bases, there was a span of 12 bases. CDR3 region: CAISESTGVTQPQHF. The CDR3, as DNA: TGTGCCATCAGTGAGTCGACCGGGGTCACTCAGCCCCAGCATTTT.

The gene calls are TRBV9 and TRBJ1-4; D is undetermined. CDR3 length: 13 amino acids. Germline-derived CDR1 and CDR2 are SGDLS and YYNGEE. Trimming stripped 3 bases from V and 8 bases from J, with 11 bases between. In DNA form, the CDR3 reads TGTGCCAGCAGCGCGCGGACGGGGGAAAAACTGTTTTTT. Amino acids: CASSARTGEKLFF.